The rows below give T cell receptor beta chains drawn from one sample of a study of T cells in tumors after PD-1 blockade. TCRdb's table, derived via immunoSEQ multiplex PCR, lists solely in-frame clones and lacks some. The table lists about 5,800 clones, roughly 80% of them singletons. Sequences were derived from PBMCs, sampled after anti-PD-1 therapy. The receptors shown here come from a human donor with advanced basal cell or squamous cell carcinoma (not recorded which). Both conserved end residues are part of each CDR3. D genes are given only for firm matches. A clone size is listed for some rows: how often the clone was seen (once, few, many), or a class if it is expanded.

size	D	J	V	length	CDR3	DNA
-	-	TRBJ2-2	TRBV7-2	14	CASRNTGGAPRLFF	TGTGCCAGCAGAAACACAGGGGGGGCGCCGAGACTGTTTTTT
-	-	TRBJ2-3	TRBV27	13	CASRPNSLHTQYF	TGTGCCAGCAGACCAAATTCCCTACATACGCAGTATTTT
-	TRBD1	TRBJ2-6	TRBV2	17	CASSGQGALTGANVLTF	TGTGCCAGCAGCGGACAGGGGGCGCTTACTGGGGCCAACGTCCTGACTTTC
-	TRBD1	TRBJ1-6	TRBV28	16	CASSLPLTGGDSPLHF	TGTGCCAGCAGTTTACCGCTGACAGGGGGGGATTCACCCCTCCACTTT
-	-	TRBJ1-4	TRBV9	16	CASSELQGGSYEKLFF	TGTGCCAGCAGCGAACTCCAGGGTGGTAGCTATGAAAAACTGTTTTTT
-	TRBD2	TRBJ2-1	TRBV2	16	CASRTSGGLSYNEQFF	TGTGCCAGCAGAACTAGCGGGGGACTCTCCTACAATGAGCAGTTCTTC
few	TRBD1	TRBJ1-1	TRBV10-2	13	CASVGTGNTEAFF	TGCGCCAGCGTGGGGACAGGAAACACTGAAGCTTTCTTT
-	TRBD1	TRBJ2-7	TRBV4-1	18	CASSQSKGSGGDGYEQYF	TGCGCCAGCAGCCAGTCAAAAGGGTCAGGGGGAGATGGCTACGAGCAGTACTTC
-	-	TRBJ2-1	TRBV19	14	CASSIVGHYGEQFF	TGTGCCAGTAGTATAGTAGGACATTACGGCGAGCAGTTCTTC
-	-	TRBJ1-3	TRBV7-9	11	CATPSGNTIYF	TGTGCCACCCCGTCTGGAAACACCATATATTTT
-	-	TRBJ1-2	TRBV10-3	14	CAISDQKPNYGYTF	TGTGCCATCAGTGATCAGAAGCCTAACTATGGCTACACCTTC
-	-	TRBJ1-5	TRBV10-3	15	CAISESKGNNQPQHF	TGTGCCATCAGTGAGTCGAAAGGAAACAATCAGCCCCAGCATTTT
-	-	TRBJ1-6	TRBV30	13	CAWSLIRYSPLHF	TGTGCCTGGAGTTTAATTAGATATTCACCCCTCCACTTT
-	-	TRBJ2-5	TRBV6-2/TRBV6-3	14	CASSRVRWEETQYF	TGTGCCAGCAGCAGGGTTAGGTGGGAAGAGACCCAGTACTTC
-	-	TRBJ2-1	TRBV19	15	CASSRGRSSYNEQFF	TGTGCCAGTAGTAGGGGACGTAGCTCCTACAATGAGCAGTTCTTC
few	-	TRBJ2-3	TRBV28	11	CASSTSDTQYF	TGTGCCAGCAGTACATCAGATACGCAGTATTTT
-	-	TRBJ1-1	TRBV10-3	16	CAISDFGRDPNTEAFF	TGTGCCATCAGTGACTTTGGGCGGGACCCGAACACTGAAGCTTTCTTT
-	-	TRBJ1-5	TRBV6-5	15	CASSYKASGNQPQHF	TGTGCCAGCAGTTACAAGGCAAGTGGCAATCAGCCCCAGCATTTT
few	-	TRBJ1-2	TRBV30	14	CAWNTGRRESGYTF	TGTGCCTGGAACACGGGACGCAGGGAAAGTGGCTACACCTTC
-	-	TRBJ1-2	TRBV30	13	CAWSEGWEYGYTF	TGTGCCTGGAGTGAGGGTTGGGAGTATGGCTACACCTTC
-	-	TRBJ1-1	TRBV10-3	15	CAIRGLGGVGTEAFF	TGTGCCATCAGGGGCCTTGGGGGTGTGGGAACTGAAGCTTTCTTT
-	TRBD1	TRBJ1-5	TRBV30	13	CAWRDRANQPQHF	TGTGCCTGGAGGGACAGGGCGAATCAGCCCCAGCATTTT
-	-	TRBJ1-4	TRBV19	15	CAREELVGVNEKLFF	TGTGCCAGAGAAGAACTGGTAGGGGTAAATGAAAAACTGTTTTTT
-	-	TRBJ1-2	TRBV2	14	CASSGTVPNYGYTF	TGTGCCAGCAGTGGGACGGTTCCGAACTATGGCTACACCTTC
-	-	TRBJ1-4	TRBV9	15	CASSVEPGPNEKLFF	TGTGCCAGCAGCGTAGAGCCGGGCCCTAATGAAAAACTGTTTTTT
-	TRBD1	TRBJ1-5	TRBV2	12	CATGQAGQPQHF	TGTGCCACAGGACAGGCCGGTCAGCCCCAGCATTTT
-	-	TRBJ1-2	TRBV4-2	15	CASSQDLRQDYGYTF	TGTGCCAGCAGCCAAGACCTAAGACAGGACTATGGCTACACCTTC
few	-	TRBJ1-5	TRBV5-5	14	CASSLEVSDQPQHF	TGTGCCAGCAGCTTGGAAGTCTCAGATCAGCCCCAGCATTTT
-	-	TRBJ1-3	TRBV18	14	CASSLPGPWDTIYF	TGTGCCAGCTCACTACCGGGCCCTTGGGACACCATATATTTT
few	-	TRBJ1-2	TRBV10-3	14	CAISDGAWAFGYTF	TGTGCCATCAGTGACGGAGCCTGGGCCTTCGGCTACACCTTC
-	TRBD1	TRBJ2-7	TRBV10-2	13	CASAGTGGNEQYF	TGCGCCAGCGCGGGGACAGGGGGGAACGAGCAGTACTTC
-	-	TRBJ2-3	TRBV7-2	16	CASSHRERQGTDTQYF	TGTGCCAGCAGCCATAGGGAAAGACAGGGCACAGATACGCAGTATTTT
-	TRBD1	TRBJ1-4	TRBV5-1	16	CASSLEGTGGYEKLFF	TGCGCCAGCAGCTTGGAAGGGACAGGGGGCTATGAAAAACTGTTTTTT
-	-	TRBJ1-2	TRBV6-5	13	CASRQRILYGYTF	TGTGCCAGCAGACAACGGATACTCTATGGCTACACCTTC
-	-	TRBJ1-5	TRBV7-2	13	CASSLMGDQPQHF	TGTGCCAGCAGCTTAATGGGGGATCAGCCCCAGCATTTT
-	-	TRBJ2-7	TRBV5-4	15	CASSLASTGSSEQYF	TGTGCCAGCAGCTTGGCATCAACAGGGAGTTCCGAGCAGTACTTC
-	-	TRBJ2-5	TRBV3-1/TRBV3-2	14	CASSQRRGLETQYF	TGTGCCAGCAGCCAGCGGAGGGGGCTAGAGACCCAGTACTTC
few	-	TRBJ2-6	TRBV6-9	16	CASLTDVASGANVLTF	TGTGCCAGCCTTACCGATGTAGCGTCTGGGGCCAACGTCCTGACTTTC
once	-	TRBJ2-3	TRBV5-1	15	CASSLDRASADTQYF	TGCGCCAGCAGCTTGGACAGGGCGTCAGCAGATACGCAGTATTTT
-	-	TRBJ1-2	TRBV12-3/TRBV12-4	13	CASSLTGSYGYTF	TGTGCCAGCAGTTTAACAGGGTCCTATGGCTACACCTTC
-	-	TRBJ1-5	TRBV5-6	13	CASSWGRNQPQHF	TGTGCCAGCAGCTGGGGGCGAAATCAGCCCCAGCATTTT
-	-	TRBJ1-6	TRBV6-2/TRBV6-3	15	CASSRNTGNNSPLHF	TGTGCCAGCAGTCGCAATACAGGGAATAATTCACCCCTCCACTTT
-	-	TRBJ2-7	TRBV5-4	14	CASSSAGGSYEQYF	TGTGCCAGCAGCAGCGCAGGGGGGAGTTACGAGCAGTACTTC
-	-	TRBJ2-3	TRBV19	15	CASNPGTGRLDTQYF	TGTGCCAGTAATCCCGGGACTGGGCGATTAGATACGCAGTATTTT
-	-	TRBJ2-7	TRBV3-1/TRBV3-2	15	CASSQAPTKNYEQYF	TGTGCCAGCAGCCAAGCCCCGACTAAAAACTACGAGCAGTACTTC
-	-	TRBJ2-1	TRBV21-1	17	CASSKWETSGVRGEQFF	TGTGCCAGCAGCAAATGGGAAACTAGCGGGGTACGAGGTGAGCAGTTCTTC
-	-	TRBJ2-7	TRBV5-6	13	CASSLGQLDEQYF	TGTGCCAGCAGCTTGGGACAACTTGACGAGCAGTACTTC
-	-	TRBJ2-7	TRBV3-1/TRBV3-2	13	CASSLTTDLEQYF	TGTGCCAGCAGCCTAACTACCGATCTTGAGCAGTACTTC
-	-	TRBJ2-3	TRBV20-1	11	CSALDRDTQYF	TGCAGTGCGCTCGACAGGGATACGCAGTATTTT
-	-	TRBJ1-4	TRBV6-5	12	CATNLVGEKLFF	TGTGCCACCAACCTAGTCGGTGAAAAACTGTTTTTT
-	-	TRBJ2-3	TRBV5-4	13	CASSLIPTDTQYF	TGTGCCAGCAGCCTGATCCCCACAGATACGCAGTATTTT
-	TRBD2	TRBJ2-1	TRBV29-1	15	CSVGSAGGSYNEQFF	TGCAGCGTTGGTTCGGCGGGGGGGTCCTACAATGAGCAGTTCTTC
-	-	TRBJ2-5	TRBV24-1	13	CATGTGKQETQYF	TGTGCCACCGGAACCGGGAAACAAGAGACCCAGTACTTC